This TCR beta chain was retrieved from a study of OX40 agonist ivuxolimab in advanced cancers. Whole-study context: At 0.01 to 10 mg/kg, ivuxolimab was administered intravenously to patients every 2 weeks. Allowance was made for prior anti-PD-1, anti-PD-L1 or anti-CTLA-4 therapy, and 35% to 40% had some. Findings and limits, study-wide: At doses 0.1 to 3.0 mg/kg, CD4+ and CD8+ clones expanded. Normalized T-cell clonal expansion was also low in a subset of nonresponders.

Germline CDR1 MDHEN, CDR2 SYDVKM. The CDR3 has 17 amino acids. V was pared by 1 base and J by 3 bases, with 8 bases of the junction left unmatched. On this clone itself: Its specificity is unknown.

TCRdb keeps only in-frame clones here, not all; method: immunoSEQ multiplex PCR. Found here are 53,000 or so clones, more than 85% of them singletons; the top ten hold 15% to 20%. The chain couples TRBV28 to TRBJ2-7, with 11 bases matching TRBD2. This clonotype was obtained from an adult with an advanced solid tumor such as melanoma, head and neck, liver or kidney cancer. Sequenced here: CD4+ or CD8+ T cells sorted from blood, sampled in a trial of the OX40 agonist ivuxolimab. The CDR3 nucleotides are TGTGCCAGCAGTTTATCTAGCGGGAGGCAGGGGTACTACGAGCAGTACTTC. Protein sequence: CASSLSSGRQGYYEQYF.